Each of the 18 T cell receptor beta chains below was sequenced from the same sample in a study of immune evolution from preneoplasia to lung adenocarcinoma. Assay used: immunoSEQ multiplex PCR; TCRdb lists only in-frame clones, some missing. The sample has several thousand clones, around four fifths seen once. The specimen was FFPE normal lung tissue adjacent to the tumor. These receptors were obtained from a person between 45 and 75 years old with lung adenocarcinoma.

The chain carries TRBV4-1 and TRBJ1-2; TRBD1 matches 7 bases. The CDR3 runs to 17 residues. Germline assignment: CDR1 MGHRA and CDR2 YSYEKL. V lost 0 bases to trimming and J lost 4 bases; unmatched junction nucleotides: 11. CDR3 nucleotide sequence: TGCGCCAGCAGCCAAGATCCTTACAGGGGTATTGCCTATGGCTACACCTTC. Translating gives CASSQDPYRGIAYGYTF.

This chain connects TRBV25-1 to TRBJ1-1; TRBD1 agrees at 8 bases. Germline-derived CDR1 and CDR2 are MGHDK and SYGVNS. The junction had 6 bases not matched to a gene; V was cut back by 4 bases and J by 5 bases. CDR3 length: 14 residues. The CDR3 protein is CASSGTGRGTEAFF. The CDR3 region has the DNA TGTGCCAGCAGTGGGACAGGGCGAGGGACTGAAGCTTTCTTT. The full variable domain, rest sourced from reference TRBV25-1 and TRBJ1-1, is EADIYQTPRYLVIGTGKKITLECSQTMGHDKMYWYQQDPGMELHLIHYSYGVNSTEKGDLSSESTVSRIRTEHFPLTLESARPSHTSQYLCASSGTGRGTEAFFGQGTRLTVV.

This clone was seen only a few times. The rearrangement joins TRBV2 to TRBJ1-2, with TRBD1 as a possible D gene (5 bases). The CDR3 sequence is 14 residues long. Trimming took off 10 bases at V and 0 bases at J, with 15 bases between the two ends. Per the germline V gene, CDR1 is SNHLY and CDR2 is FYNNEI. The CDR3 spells CATLRDGTNYGYTF. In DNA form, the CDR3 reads TGTGCCACCCTCCGGGACGGCACTAACTATGGCTACACCTTC. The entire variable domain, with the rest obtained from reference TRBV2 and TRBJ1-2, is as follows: EPEVTQTPSHQVTQMGQEVILRCVPISNHLYFYWYRQILGQKVEFLVSFYNNEISEKSEIFDDQFSVERPDGSNFTLKIRSTKLEDSAMYFCATLRDGTNYGYTFGSGTRLTVV.

DNA of the CDR3: TGCGCCAGCAGCTTGGCGGGATTCACAGATACGCAGTATTTT. It translates to CASSLAGFTDTQYF. The chain joins TRBV5-1 to TRBJ2-3; maybe TRBD2 (5 bases). This CDR3 region has 14 residues. The V and J ends lost 0 bases and 2 bases respectively, with 7 bases between them. The germline CDR1 and CDR2 sequences are SGHRS and YFSETQ.

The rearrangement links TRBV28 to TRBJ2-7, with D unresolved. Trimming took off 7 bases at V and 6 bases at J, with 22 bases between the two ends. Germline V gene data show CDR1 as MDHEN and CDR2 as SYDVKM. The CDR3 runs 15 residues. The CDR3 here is CASTPPGSLVSEQYF. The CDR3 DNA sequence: TGTGCCAGCACCCCCCCAGGTAGCTTAGTATCCGAGCAGTACTTC.

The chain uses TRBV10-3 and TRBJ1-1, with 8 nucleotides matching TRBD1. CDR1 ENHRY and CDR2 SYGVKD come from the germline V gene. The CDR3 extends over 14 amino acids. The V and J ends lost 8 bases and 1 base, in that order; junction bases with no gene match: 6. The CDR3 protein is CAIQGTGRNTEAFF. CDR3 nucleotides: TGTGCCATCCAGGGGACAGGAAGGAACACTGAAGCTTTCTTT.

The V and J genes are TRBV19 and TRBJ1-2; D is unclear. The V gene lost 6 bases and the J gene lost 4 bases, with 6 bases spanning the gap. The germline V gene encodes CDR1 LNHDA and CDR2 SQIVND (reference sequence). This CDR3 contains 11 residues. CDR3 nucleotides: TGTGCCAGTAGACAACGCTATGGCTACACCTTC. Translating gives CASRQRYGYTF.

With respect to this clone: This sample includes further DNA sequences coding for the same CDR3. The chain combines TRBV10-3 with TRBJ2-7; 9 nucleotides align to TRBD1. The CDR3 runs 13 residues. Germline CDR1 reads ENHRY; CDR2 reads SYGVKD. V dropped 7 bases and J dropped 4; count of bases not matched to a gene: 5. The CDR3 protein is CAINPGQGYEQYF. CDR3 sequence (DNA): TGTGCCATCAACCCCGGACAGGGGTACGAGCAGTACTTC.

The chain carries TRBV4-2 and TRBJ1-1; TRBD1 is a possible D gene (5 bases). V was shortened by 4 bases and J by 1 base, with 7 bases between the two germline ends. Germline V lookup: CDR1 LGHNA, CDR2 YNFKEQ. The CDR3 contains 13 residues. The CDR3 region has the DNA TGTGCCAGCAGCCCGACAGAGAACACTGAAGCTTTCTTT. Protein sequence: CASSPTENTEAFF.

CDR3: CASSLAGTSGRADTDTQYF. The CDR3 region has the DNA TGCGCCAGCAGCTTGGCTGGGACTAGCGGGAGGGCGGACACAGATACGCAGTATTTT. This chain connects TRBV5-1 to TRBJ2-3, with 16 bases lining up with TRBD2. CDR1 is SGHRS, CDR2 YFSETQ, per germline. The V segment lost 0 bases and the J segment 2 bases; nucleotides outside the gene matches: 6. The CDR3 sequence is 19 residues long. The full variable domain, rest sourced from reference TRBV5-1 and TRBJ2-3, is KAGVTQTPRYLIKTRGQQVTLSCSPISGHRSVSWYQQTPGQGLQFLFEYFSETQRNKGNFPGRFSGRQFSNSRSEMNVSTLELGDSALYLCASSLAGTSGRADTDTQYFGPGTRLTVL.

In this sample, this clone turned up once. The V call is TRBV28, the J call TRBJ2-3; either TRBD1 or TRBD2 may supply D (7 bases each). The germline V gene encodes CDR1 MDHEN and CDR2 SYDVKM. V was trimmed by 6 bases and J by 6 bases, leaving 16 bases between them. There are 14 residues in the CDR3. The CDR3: CASRARGRADTQYF. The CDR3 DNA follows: TGTGCCAGCAGGGCCAGGGGGAGGGCCGATACGCAGTATTTT.

CDR3 DNA: TGTGCCAGCAGTAGCTGGCAGGTCAGCTCCTACAATGAGCAGTTCTTC. Its translation: CASSSWQVSSYNEQFF. V and J are TRBV27 and TRBJ2-1; D not certain. Trimming took off 5 bases at V and 0 bases at J, with 14 bases between the two ends. The CDR3 contains 16 residues. Per germline, CDR1 MNHEY and CDR2 SMNVEV (reference sequence).

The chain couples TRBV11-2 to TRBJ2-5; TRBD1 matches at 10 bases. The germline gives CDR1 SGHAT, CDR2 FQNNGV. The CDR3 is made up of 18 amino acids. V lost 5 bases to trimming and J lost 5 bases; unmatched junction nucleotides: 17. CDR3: CASSLHPIRQGAGETQYF. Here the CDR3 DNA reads TGTGCCAGCAGCCTACACCCAATAAGACAGGGGGCAGGGGAGACCCAGTACTTC. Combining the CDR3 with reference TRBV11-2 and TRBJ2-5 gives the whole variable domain EAGVAQSPRYKIIEKRQSVAFWCNPISGHATLYWYQQILGQGPKLLIQFQNNGVVDDSQLPKDRFSAERLKGVDSTLKIQPAKLEDSAVYLCASSLHPIRQGAGETQYFGPGTRLLVL.

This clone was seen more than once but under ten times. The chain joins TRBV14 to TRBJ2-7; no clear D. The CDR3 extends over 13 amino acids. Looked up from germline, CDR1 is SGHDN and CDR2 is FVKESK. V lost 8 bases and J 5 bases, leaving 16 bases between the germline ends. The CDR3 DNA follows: TGTGCCAGCGCCGAGGACGCCACCGACGAGCAGTACTTC. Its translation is CASAEDATDEQYF.

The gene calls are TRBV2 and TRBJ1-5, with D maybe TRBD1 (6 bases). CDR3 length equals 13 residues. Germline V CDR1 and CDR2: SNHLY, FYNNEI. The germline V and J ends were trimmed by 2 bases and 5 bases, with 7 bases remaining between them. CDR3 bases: TGTGCCAGCAGTGAAAACAGGGATCAGCCCCAGCATTTT. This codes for CASSENRDQPQHF.

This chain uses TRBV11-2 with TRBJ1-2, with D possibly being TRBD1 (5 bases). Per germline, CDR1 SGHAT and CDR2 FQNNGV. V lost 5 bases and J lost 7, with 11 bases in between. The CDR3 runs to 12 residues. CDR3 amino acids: CASSQGWSGYTF. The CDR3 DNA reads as TGTGCCAGCAGCCAGGGTTGGAGTGGCTACACCTTC.

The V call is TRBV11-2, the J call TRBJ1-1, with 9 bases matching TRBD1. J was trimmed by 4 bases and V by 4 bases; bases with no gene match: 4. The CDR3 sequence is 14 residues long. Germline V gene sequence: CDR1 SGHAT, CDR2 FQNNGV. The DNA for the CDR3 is TGTGCCAGCAGCTCGACAGGGGGAATCACTGAAGCTTTCTTT. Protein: CASSSTGGITEAFF.

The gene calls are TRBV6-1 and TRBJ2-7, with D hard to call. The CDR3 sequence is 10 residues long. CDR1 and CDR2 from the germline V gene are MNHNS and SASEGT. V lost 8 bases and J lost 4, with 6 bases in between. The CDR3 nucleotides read TGTGCCAGCGGGGTGTACGAGCAGTACTTC. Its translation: CASGVYEQYF.